The source of this T cell receptor (beta chain) is a study of cytomegalovirus exposure and HLA in healthy donors. Study outcomes and limitations: An analysis done earlier found most TCR beta V segments productive about 90% or about 30% of the time.

Of note for this clone: What it recognizes is unknown.

The study ran its PCR with 60 Vbeta and 13 Jbeta primers. Libraries were prepared by immunoSEQ multiplex PCR; TCRdb keeps only in-frame clonotypes and omits some of them. The sample records 180,000 or so clones, about 79% being singletons. The CDR3 contains 13 residues. V was trimmed by 2 bases and J by 0 bases, leaving 3 bases between them. CDR1 is SNHLY and CDR2 is FYNNEI in the germline V gene. This receptor was obtained from a woman aged 45-60 years in good health and CMV-seronegative. The V gene is TRBV2, the J gene TRBJ2-3; D not resolved. The specimen was PBMCs. The CDR3 region is CASSELSTDTQYF. In DNA, the CDR3 is TGTGCCAGCAGTGAACTCAGCACAGATACGCAGTATTTT.